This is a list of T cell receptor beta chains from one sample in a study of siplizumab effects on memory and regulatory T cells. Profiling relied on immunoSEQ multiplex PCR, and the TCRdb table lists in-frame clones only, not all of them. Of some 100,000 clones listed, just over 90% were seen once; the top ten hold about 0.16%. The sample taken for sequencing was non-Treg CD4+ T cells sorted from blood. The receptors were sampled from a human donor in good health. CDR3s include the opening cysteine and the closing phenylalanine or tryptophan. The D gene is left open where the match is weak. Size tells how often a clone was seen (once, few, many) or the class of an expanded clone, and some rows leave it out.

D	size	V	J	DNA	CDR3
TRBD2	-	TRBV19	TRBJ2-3	TGTGCCAGTAGTATTCTAGCGGGCTCGGATACGCAGTATTTT	CASSILAGSDTQYF
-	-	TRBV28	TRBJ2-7	TGTGCCAGCAGGAAGGGTGGAATTACGCAGCAGTACTTC	CASRKGGITQQYF
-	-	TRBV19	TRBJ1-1	TGTGCCAGTAGCGTCGTAAGTGCCTCGAACACTGAAGCTTTCTTT	CASSVVSASNTEAFF
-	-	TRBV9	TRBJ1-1	TGTGCCAGCAGCGTAACGGATATAGGGACTGAAGCTTTCTTT	CASSVTDIGTEAFF
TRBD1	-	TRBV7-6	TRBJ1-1	TGTGCCAGCAGCGGAAGGGGGCCGAACACTGAAGCTTTCTTT	CASSGRGPNTEAFF
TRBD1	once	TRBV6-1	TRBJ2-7	TGTGCCAGCAGGGATCCCAACAGGGGAACCTACGAGCAGTACTTC	CASRDPNRGTYEQYF
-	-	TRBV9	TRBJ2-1	TGTGCCAGCAGCGTAGAGGGGGGGCTATCAAATGAGCAGTTCTTC	CASSVEGGLSNEQFF
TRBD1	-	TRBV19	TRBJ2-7	TGTGCCAGTAGTGTTGACAGGGGTAGCGAGCAGTACTTC	CASSVDRGSEQYF
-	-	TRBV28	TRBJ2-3	TGTGCCAGCAGTTTACGACGGACCGGAGATACGCAGTATTTT	CASSLRRTGDTQYF
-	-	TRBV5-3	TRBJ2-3	TGTGCCAGAAGCTTGGAGGGGGGAAGCACAGATACGCAGTATTTT	CARSLEGGSTDTQYF
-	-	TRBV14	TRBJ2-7	TGTGCCAGCAGCCGACAGGACTACGAGCAGTACTTC	CASSRQDYEQYF
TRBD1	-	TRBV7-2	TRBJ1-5	TGTGCCAGCAGCATAAGCCAGGGGGCCCAGCATTTT	CASSISQGAQHF
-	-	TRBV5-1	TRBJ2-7	TGCGCCAGCAGCTTGAGTCTAGGGTCAGGAAAACAAGGCTCCTACGAGCAGTACTTC	CASSLSLGSGKQGSYEQYF
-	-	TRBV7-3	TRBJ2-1	TGTGCCAGCAGCTTAAATACAAATGAGCAGTTCTTC	CASSLNTNEQFF
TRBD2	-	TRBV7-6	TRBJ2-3	TGTGCCAGCCAACTAGCGGGGGGACCGGTTGCAGATACGCAGTATTTT	CASQLAGGPVADTQYF
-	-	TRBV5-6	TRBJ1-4	TGTGCCAGCAGCTTGGCAGGGGCTAATGAAAAACTGTTTTTT	CASSLAGANEKLFF
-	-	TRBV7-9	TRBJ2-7	TGTGCCAGCAGCTTAACAGCCTCCTACGAGCAGTACTTC	CASSLTASYEQYF
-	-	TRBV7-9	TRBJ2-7	TGTGCCAGCAGCTTAGGGACAGCTCCATACGAGCAGTACTTC	CASSLGTAPYEQYF
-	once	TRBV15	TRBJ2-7	TGTGCCACCAGCAGAGATGGTGGAGGGGACGACGAGCAGTACTTC	CATSRDGGGDDEQYF